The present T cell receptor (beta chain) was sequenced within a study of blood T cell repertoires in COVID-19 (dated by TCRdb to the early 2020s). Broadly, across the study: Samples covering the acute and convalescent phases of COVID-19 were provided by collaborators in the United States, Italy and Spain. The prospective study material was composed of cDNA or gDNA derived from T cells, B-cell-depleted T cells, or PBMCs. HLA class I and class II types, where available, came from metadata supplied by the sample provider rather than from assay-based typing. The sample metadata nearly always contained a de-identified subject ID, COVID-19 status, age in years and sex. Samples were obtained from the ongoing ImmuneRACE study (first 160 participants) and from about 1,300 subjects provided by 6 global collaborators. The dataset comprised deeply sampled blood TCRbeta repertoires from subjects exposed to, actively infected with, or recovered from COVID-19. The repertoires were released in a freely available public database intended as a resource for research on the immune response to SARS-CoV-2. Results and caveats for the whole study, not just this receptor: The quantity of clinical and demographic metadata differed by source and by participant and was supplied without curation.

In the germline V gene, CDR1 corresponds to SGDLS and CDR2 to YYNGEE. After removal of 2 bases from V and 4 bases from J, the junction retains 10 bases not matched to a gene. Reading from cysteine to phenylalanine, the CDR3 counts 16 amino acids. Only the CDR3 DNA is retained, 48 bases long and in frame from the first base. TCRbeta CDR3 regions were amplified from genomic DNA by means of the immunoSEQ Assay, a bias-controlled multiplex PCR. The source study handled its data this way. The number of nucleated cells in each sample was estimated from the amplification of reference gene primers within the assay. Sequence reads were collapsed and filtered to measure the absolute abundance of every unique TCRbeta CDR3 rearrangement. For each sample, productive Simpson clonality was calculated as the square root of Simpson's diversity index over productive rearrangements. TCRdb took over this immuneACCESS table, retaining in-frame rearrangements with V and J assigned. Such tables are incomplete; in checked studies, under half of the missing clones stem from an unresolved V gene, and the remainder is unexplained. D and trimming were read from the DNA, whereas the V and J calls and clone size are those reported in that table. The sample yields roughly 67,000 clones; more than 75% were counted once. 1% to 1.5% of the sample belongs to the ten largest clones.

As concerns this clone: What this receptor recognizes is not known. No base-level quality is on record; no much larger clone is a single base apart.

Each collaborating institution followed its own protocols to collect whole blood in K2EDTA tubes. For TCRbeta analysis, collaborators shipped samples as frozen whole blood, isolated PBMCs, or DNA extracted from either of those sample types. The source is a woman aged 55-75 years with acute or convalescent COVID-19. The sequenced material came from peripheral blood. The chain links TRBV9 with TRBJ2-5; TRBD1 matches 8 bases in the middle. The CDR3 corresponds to CASSVFPGGLGETQYF. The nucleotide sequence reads TGTGCCAGCAGCGTCTTCCCAGGGGGCTTGGGAGAGACCCAGTACTTC.